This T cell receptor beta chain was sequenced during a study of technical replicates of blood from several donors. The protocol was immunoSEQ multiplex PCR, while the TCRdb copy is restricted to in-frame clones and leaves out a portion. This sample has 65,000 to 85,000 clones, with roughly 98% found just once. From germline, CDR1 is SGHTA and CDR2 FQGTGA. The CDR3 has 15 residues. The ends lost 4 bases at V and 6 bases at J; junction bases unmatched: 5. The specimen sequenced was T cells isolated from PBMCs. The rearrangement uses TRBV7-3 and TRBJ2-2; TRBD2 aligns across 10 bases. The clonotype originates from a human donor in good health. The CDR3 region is CASSSSGGVSGELFF. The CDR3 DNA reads TGTGCCAGCAGCTCCAGCGGGGGGGTTTCCGGGGAGCTGTTTTTT.